Each of the 14 T cell receptor beta chains below was sequenced from the same sample in a study of OX40 agonist ivuxolimab in advanced cancers. Sequenced by immunoSEQ multiplex PCR; TCRdb stores in-frame clones only, minus some. The table has roughly 38,000 clones, around nine tenths seen once. Material: CD4+ or CD8+ T cells sorted from blood, obtained in a trial of the OX40 agonist ivuxolimab. The receptor set was obtained from an adult with an advanced solid tumor such as melanoma, head and neck, liver or kidney cancer.

This clone was counted at least ten times. The chain recombines TRBV6-1 with TRBJ1-3; D is ambiguous. The CDR3 contains 16 residues. Trimming removed 2 bases at V and 0 bases at J, with 11 bases between. Per germline, CDR1 MNHNS and CDR2 SASEGT. The CDR3 is CASSEWLPGSGNTIYF. The DNA of the CDR3 is TGTGCCAGCAGTGAATGGCTCCCAGGCTCTGGAAACACCATATATTTT.

The chain has TRBV11-2 and TRBJ1-1; D is unclear. Per germline, CDR1 SGHAT and CDR2 FQNNGV. V was trimmed by 2 bases and J by 6 bases, leaving 16 bases between them. This CDR3 is built from 15 residues. This CDR3 is CASSLLGRIEPEAFF. CDR3 coding DNA: TGTGCCAGCAGCTTATTGGGTCGGATTGAGCCTGAAGCTTTCTTT.

This clone was detected a few times. The chain combines TRBV7-9 with TRBJ2-3, with D perhaps matching TRBD2 (6 bases). This CDR3 contains 12 residues. Looked up from germline, CDR1 is SEHNR and CDR2 is FQNEAQ (reference sequence). With 5 bases removed from V and 5 bases from J, the gap between germline ends came to 8 bases. This CDR3 reads CASSPGGDTQYF. CDR3 bases: TGTGCCAGCAGCCCCGGGGGAGATACGCAGTATTTT.

This rearrangement joins TRBV11-2 to TRBJ2-7, with 7 positions matching TRBD2. Germline loops: CDR1 SGHAT, CDR2 FQNNGV. There are 16 residues in the CDR3. V trimming: 5 bases; J trimming: 0 bases; junction bases outside the gene matches: 10. In nucleotides, the CDR3 is TGTGCCAGCAGCCCGGGGGGAGAAATGAGCTCCTACGAGCAGTACTTC. It codes for CASSPGGEMSSYEQYF. The full variable domain, completed using reference TRBV11-2 and TRBJ2-7, is EAGVAQSPRYKIIEKRQSVAFWCNPISGHATLYWYQQILGQGPKLLIQFQNNGVVDDSQLPKDRFSAERLKGVDSTLKIQPAKLEDSAVYLCASSPGGEMSSYEQYFGPGTRLTVT.

The V and J genes are TRBV5-6 and TRBJ1-1; D is uncertain. The CDR3 covers 11 residues. Trimming left V 5 bases short and J 5 bases short, with 7 bases between. From germline, CDR1 is SGHDT and CDR2 YYEEEE. The CDR3 loop is CASSLWTEAFF. Written as DNA, the CDR3 is TGTGCCAGCAGTCTTTGGACTGAAGCTTTCTTT.

The V gene is TRBV7-9, the J gene TRBJ2-2; D not resolved. Germline CDR1 SEHNR, CDR2 FQNEAQ (reference sequence). The germline V and J ends were trimmed by 5 bases and 2 bases, with 6 bases remaining between them. This CDR3 is built from 13 residues. Written as DNA, the CDR3 is TGTGCCAGCAGCCACGAAAACACCGGGGAGCTGTTTTTT. Its protein is CASSHENTGELFF.

The chain is built from TRBV2 and TRBJ1-5; D is ambiguous. Germline lookup yields CDR1 SNHLY and CDR2 FYNNEI. The V end was cut by 7 bases, the J end by 0 bases, with 10 bases between. The CDR3 sequence is 14 residues long. The CDR3 nucleotides read TGTGCCAGCATGCAAGGGAATAGCAATCAGCCCCAGCATTTT. Residues: CASMQGNSNQPQHF.

The chain is built from TRBV19 and TRBJ2-1; D might be TRBD1 (5 bases). Looked up from germline, CDR1 is LNHDA and CDR2 is SQIVND (reference sequence). The CDR3 loop spans 14 amino acids. The V and J ends lost 4 bases and 6 bases respectively, with 13 bases between them. The CDR3 loop reads CASSKSRAPNEQFF. CDR3 DNA: TGTGCCAGTAGTAAGTCCAGGGCCCCCAATGAGCAGTTCTTC. Drawing the rest from reference TRBV19 and TRBJ2-1, the complete variable domain is DGGITQSPKYLFRKEGQNVTLSCEQNLNHDAMYWYRQDPGQGLRLIYYSQIVNDFQKGDIAEGYSVSREKKESFPLTVTSAQKNPTAFYLCASSKSRAPNEQFFGPGTRLTVL.

The J gene is TRBJ2-5, the V gene TRBV6-1, with D perhaps TRBD1 or TRBD2 (5 bases each). Germline CDR1 MNHNS, CDR2 SASEGT. This CDR3 is 13 amino acids long. V dropped 8 bases and J dropped 7 bases, with 17 bases sitting between them. The CDR3 here is CASWGREKWTQYF. The CDR3 coding sequence is TGTGCCAGCTGGGGCAGGGAGAAGTGGACCCAGTACTTC.

This CDR3 reads CASSLPLGNTEAFF. The CDR3 DNA reads as TGTGCCAGCTCCCTTCCTTTGGGGAACACTGAAGCTTTCTTT. V is TRBV7-9 and J is TRBJ1-1; D not resolved. V lost 8 bases, J lost 1 base, and 14 bases lay in between. Germline V gives CDR1 SEHNR, CDR2 FQNEAQ (reference sequence). The CDR3 loop spans 14 amino acids. The complete variable domain, with remaining parts taken from reference TRBV7-9 and TRBJ1-1, reads DTGVSQNPRHKITKRGQNVTFRCDPISEHNRLYWYRQTLGQGPEFLTYFQNEAQLEKSRLLSDRFSAERPKGSFSTLEIQRTEQGDSAMYLCASSLPLGNTEAFFGQGTRLTVV.

The chain carries TRBV28 and TRBJ2-7, with 7 bases that match TRBD2. Germline assignment: CDR1 MDHEN and CDR2 SYDVKM. V lost 6 bases, J lost 4 bases, and 3 bases stayed unmatched. The CDR3 spans 12 residues. CDR3 sequence reads: CASSGGGYEQYF. The CDR3, as DNA: TGTGCCAGCAGCGGGGGAGGGTACGAGCAGTACTTC.

V is TRBV7-9 and J is TRBJ2-2; 7 nucleotides line up with TRBD2. The V gene end was trimmed by 4 bases and the J gene end by 3 bases; junction bases not matched to a gene: 5. CDR3 length equals 15 residues. Per germline, CDR1 SEHNR and CDR2 FQNEAQ (reference sequence). The CDR3 spells CASSWTGGYTGELFF. In DNA, the CDR3 is TGTGCCAGCAGCTGGACCGGGGGGTACACCGGGGAGCTGTTTTTT.

The chain has TRBV5-1 and TRBJ2-6; D not certain. This CDR3 spans 14 amino acids. Germline V gene lookup returns CDR1 SGHRS and CDR2 YFSETQ. V shed 1 base and J shed 0 bases, with 2 bases lying between them. The CDR3 DNA follows: TGCGCCAGCAGCTTGTACTCTGGGGCCAACGTCCTGACTTTC. Translation: CASSLYSGANVLTF.

This clone was detected a few times. Here the CDR3 DNA reads TGTGCCAGCAGCTTAGCGACAGATACGCAGTATTTT. Translated: CASSLATDTQYF. The rearrangement joins TRBV7-6 to TRBJ2-3; D gene ambiguous. The germline V gene encodes CDR1 SGHVS and CDR2 FNYEAQ. Trimming left V 0 bases short and J 3 bases short, with 1 base between. The CDR3 is 12 residues long.